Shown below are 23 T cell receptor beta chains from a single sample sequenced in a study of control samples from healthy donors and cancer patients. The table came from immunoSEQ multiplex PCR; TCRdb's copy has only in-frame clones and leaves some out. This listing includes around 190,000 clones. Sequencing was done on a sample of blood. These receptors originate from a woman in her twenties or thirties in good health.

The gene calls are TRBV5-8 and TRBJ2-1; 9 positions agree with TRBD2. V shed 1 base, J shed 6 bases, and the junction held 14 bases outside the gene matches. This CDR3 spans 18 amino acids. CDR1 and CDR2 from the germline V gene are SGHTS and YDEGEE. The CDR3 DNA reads TGTGCCAGCAGCTTGTTATTTTCTGCGGGGGGGCCTGGCAATGAGCAGTTCTTC. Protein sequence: CASSLLFSAGGPGNEQFF.

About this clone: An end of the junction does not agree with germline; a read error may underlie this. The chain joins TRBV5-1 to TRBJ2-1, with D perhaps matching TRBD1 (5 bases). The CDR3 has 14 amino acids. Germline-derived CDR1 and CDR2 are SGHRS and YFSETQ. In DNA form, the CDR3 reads TGCGTCAGCAGCTGGACATCCCATACAGGTGGGCAGTTCTTC. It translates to CVSSWTSHTGGQFF. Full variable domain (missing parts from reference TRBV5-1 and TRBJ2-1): KAGVTQTPRYLIKTRGQQVTLSCSPISGHRSVSWYQQTPGQGLQFLFEYFSETQRNKGNFPGRFSGRQFSNSRSEMNVSTLELGDSALYLCVSSWTSHTGGQFFGPGTRLTVL.

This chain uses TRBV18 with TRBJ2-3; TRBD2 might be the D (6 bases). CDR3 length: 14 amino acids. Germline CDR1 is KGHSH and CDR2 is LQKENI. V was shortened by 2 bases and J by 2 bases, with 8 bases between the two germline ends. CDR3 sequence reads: CASSPTGDTDTQYF. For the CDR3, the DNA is TGTGCCAGCTCACCAACGGGAGACACAGATACGCAGTATTTT.

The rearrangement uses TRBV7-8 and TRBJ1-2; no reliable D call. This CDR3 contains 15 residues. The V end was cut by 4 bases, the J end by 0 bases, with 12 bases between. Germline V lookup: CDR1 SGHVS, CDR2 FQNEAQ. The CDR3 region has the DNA TGTGCCAGCAGCTCCGCCGGGCGAGCTAACTATGGCTACACCTTC. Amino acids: CASSSAGRANYGYTF.

CDR3 sequence reads: CASSPSPGGGAFF. For the CDR3, the DNA is TGTGCCAGTAGTCCATCCCCGGGCGGCGGAGCTTTCTTT. The V gene is TRBV19, the J gene TRBJ1-1; D unresolved. The germline V and J ends were trimmed by 5 bases and 10 bases, with 17 bases remaining between them. Per germline, CDR1 LNHDA and CDR2 SQIVND (reference sequence). The CDR3 has 13 amino acids.

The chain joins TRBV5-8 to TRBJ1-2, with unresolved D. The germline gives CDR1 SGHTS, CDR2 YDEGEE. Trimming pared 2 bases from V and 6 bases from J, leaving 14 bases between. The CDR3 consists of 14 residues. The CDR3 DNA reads TGTGCCAGCAGCTTCATGCGGGGAGCCCATGGCTACACCTTC. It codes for CASSFMRGAHGYTF.

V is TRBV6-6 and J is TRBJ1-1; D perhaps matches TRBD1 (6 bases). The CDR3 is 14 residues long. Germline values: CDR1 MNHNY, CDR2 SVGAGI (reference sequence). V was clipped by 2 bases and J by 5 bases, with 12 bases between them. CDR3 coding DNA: TGTGCCAGCAGTTACCAGGGGACTGGGACTGAAGCTTTCTTT. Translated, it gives CASSYQGTGTEAFF.

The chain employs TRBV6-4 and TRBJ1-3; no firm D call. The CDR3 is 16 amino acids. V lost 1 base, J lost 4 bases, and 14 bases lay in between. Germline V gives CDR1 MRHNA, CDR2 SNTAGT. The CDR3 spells CASSDFVDLYGNTIYF. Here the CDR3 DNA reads TGTGCCAGCAGTGACTTTGTCGACCTCTACGGAAACACCATATATTTT.

CDR3 sequence: CSVDNGFTDTQYF. CDR3 bases: TGCAGCGTTGATAACGGGTTCACAGATACGCAGTATTTT. This chain joins TRBV29-1 and TRBJ2-3; D gene uncertain. V lost 3 bases and J 2 bases, leaving 9 bases between the germline ends. This CDR3 region has 13 residues. CDR1 and CDR2 from the germline V gene are SQVTM and ANQGSEA.

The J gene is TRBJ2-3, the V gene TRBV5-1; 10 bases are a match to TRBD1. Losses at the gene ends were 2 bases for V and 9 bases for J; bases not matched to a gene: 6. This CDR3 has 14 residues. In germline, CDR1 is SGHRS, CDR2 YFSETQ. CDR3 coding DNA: TGCGCCAGCAGCTTAGACAGGGGGCGCGGGACGCAGTATTTT. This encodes CASSLDRGRGTQYF.

CDR3 region: CASGWGPGSGELFF. The CDR3 nucleotides read TGTGCCAGCGGCTGGGGCCCTGGCTCCGGGGAGCTGTTTTTT. V gene TRBV25-1 combines with J gene TRBJ2-2; possibly TRBD1 for D (5 bases). Germline-derived CDR1 and CDR2 are MGHDK and SYGVNS. The CDR3 totals 14 residues. Trimming stripped 8 bases from V and 6 bases from J, with 16 bases between.

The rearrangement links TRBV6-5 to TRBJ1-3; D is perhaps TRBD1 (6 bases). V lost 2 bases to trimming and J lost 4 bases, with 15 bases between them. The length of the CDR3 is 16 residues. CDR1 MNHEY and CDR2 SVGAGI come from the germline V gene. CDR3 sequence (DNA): TGTGCCAGCAGTTACAATTATGGGGGGCACGGAAACACCATATATTTT. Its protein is CASSYNYGGHGNTIYF.

The chain's CDR3 is CASSLSGAYNQPQHF. The CDR3 DNA follows: TGCGCCAGCAGCTTGTCAGGCGCTTACAATCAGCCCCAGCATTTT. J is TRBJ1-5 and V is TRBV5-1; D ambiguous. V was trimmed by 1 base and J by 3 bases, leaving 11 bases between them. The CDR3 covers 15 residues. Germline V gene lookup returns CDR1 SGHRS and CDR2 YFSETQ.

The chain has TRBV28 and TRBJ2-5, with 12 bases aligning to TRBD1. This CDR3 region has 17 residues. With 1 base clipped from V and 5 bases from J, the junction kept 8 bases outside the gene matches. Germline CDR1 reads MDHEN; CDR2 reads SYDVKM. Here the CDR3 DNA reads TGTGCCAGCAGTTTATTCGTGGGACAGGGGGCGAAGGAGACCCAGTACTTC. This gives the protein CASSLFVGQGAKETQYF.

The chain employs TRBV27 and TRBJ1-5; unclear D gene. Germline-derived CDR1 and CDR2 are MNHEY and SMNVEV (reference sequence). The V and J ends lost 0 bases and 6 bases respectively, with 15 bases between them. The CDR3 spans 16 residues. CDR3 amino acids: CASSLSFETLSQPQHF. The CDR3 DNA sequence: TGTGCCAGCAGTTTATCTTTCGAAACTTTGAGTCAGCCCCAGCATTTT.

The CDR3 loop reads CASSQDRGNTEAFF. The CDR3 nucleotides are TGTGCCAGCAGCCAGGACAGGGGGAACACTGAAGCTTTCTTT. V and J are TRBV4-2 and TRBJ1-1; 9 positions agree with TRBD1. The V and J ends lost 3 bases and 1 base, in that order; junction bases with no gene match: 0. Per the germline V gene, CDR1 is LGHNA and CDR2 is YNFKEQ. The CDR3 extends over 14 amino acids.

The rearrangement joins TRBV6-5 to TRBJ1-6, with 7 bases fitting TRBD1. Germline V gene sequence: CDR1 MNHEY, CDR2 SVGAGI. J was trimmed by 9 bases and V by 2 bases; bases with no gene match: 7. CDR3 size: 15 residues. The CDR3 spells CASSYEGRGFSPLHF. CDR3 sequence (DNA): TGTGCCAGCAGTTACGAGGGCAGGGGGTTTTCACCCCTCCACTTT.

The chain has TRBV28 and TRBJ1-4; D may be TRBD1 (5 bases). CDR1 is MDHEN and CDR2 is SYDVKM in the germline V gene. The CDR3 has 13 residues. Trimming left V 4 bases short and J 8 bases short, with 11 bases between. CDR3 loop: CASSWGVEEKLFF. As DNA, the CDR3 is TGTGCCAGCAGTTGGGGGGTGGAGGAAAAACTGTTTTTT.

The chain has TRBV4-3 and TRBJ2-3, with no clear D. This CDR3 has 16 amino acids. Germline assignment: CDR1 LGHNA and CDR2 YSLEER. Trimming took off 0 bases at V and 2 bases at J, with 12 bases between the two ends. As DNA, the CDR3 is TGCGCCAGCAGCCAAGAAATGGACCCCATCACAGATACGCAGTATTTT. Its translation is CASSQEMDPITDTQYF.

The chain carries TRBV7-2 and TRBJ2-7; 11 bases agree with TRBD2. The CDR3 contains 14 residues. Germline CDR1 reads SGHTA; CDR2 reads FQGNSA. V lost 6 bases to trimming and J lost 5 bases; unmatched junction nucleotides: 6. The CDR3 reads CASSKTSGVHEQYF. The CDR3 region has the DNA TGTGCCAGCAGTAAGACTAGCGGGGTGCACGAGCAGTACTTC.

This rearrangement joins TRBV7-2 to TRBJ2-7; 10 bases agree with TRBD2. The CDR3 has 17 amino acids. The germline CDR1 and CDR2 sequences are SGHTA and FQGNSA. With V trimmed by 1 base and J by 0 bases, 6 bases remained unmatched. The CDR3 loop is CASSLVNSGGPSYEQYF. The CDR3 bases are TGTGCCAGCAGCTTAGTCAATAGCGGGGGGCCCTCCTACGAGCAGTACTTC.

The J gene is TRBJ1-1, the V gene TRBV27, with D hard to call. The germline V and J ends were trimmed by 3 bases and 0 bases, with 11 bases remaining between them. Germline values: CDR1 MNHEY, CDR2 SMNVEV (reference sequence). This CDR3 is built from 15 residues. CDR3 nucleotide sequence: TGTGCCAGCAGTTTTGTTCGAGCTTTGAACACTGAAGCTTTCTTT. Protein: CASSFVRALNTEAFF.

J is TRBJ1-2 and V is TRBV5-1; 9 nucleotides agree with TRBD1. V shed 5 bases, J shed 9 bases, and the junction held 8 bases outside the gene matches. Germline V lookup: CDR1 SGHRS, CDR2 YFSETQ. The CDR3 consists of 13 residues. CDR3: CASRRTGERSYTF. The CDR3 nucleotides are TGCGCCAGCAGGCGGACAGGGGAACGAAGCTACACCTTC.